A single sample gave rise to the 19 T cell receptor beta chains below, sequenced in a study of blood T cell repertoires in COVID-19. Here immunoSEQ multiplex PCR was the method, and the copy in TCRdb shows in-frame clones only, minus some. The repertoire includes roughly 350,000 clones, more than 70% of them detected once, and about 10% sits in the top ten. Sequencing was done on a sample of peripheral blood. These TCRs come from a woman in her 30s with COVID-19, enrolled during active disease.

The chain uses TRBV6-4 and TRBJ2-1; 7 nucleotides agree with TRBD2. CDR3 length: 15 amino acids. Germline V gives CDR1 MRHNA, CDR2 SNTAGT. The trim removed 3 bases at V and 5 bases at J, leaving 7 bases unmatched. CDR3 sequence: CASSEWAGDNNEQFF. In DNA form, the CDR3 reads TGTGCCAGCAGTGAATGGGCGGGAGACAACAATGAGCAGTTCTTC.

The chain uses TRBV28 and TRBJ2-3, with unresolved D. The CDR3 extends over 15 amino acids. V was clipped by 6 bases and J by 3 bases, with 16 bases between them. From germline, CDR1 is MDHEN and CDR2 SYDVKM. The CDR3 is CASSPKFGLTDTQYF. In DNA, the CDR3 is TGTGCCAGCAGCCCTAAATTCGGGTTAACAGATACGCAGTATTTT.

The chain combines TRBV30 with TRBJ2-7; TRBD2 might be the D (6 bases). Germline CDR1 GTSNPN, CDR2 SVGIG (reference sequence). Trimming shortened V by 3 bases and J by 0 bases, and 15 bases separated the two germline ends. The CDR3 consists of 15 residues. The CDR3 spells CAWRGGLPGSYEQYF. The CDR3 nucleotides read TGTGCCTGGAGGGGGGGACTCCCGGGCTCCTACGAGCAGTACTTC.

The chain couples TRBV2 to TRBJ1-3; D might be TRBD1 (6 bases). CDR1 and CDR2 from the germline V gene are SNHLY and FYNNEI. CDR3 length: 15 amino acids. Trimming removed 5 bases from V and 0 bases from J, with 11 bases in between. The CDR3 sequence is CASSFRGRSGNTIYF. In DNA form, the CDR3 reads TGTGCCAGCAGTTTCAGGGGACGCTCTGGAAACACCATATATTTT.

The chain uses TRBV18 and TRBJ2-3; D remains unclear. The germline V and J ends were trimmed by 2 bases and 10 bases, with 13 bases remaining between them. CDR3 length equals 13 residues. Germline assignment: CDR1 KGHSH and CDR2 LQKENI. The CDR3 here is CASSPMTLAAQYF. Written as DNA, the CDR3 is TGTGCCAGCTCACCAATGACTTTGGCGGCGCAGTATTTT. Complete variable domain (other parts from reference TRBV18 and TRBJ2-3): NAGVMQNPRHLVRRRGQEARLRCSPMKGHSHVYWYRQLPEEGLKFMVYLQKENIIDESGMPKERFSAEFPKEGPSILRIQQVVRGDSAAYFCASSPMTLAAQYFGPGTRLTVL.

The rearrangement links TRBV7-2 to TRBJ2-3; 8 bases agree with TRBD2. The CDR3 contains 16 residues. J lost 0 bases, V lost 0 bases, and 2 bases had no gene match. The germline gives CDR1 SGHTA, CDR2 FQGNSA. The CDR3 sequence: CASSLATGGSTDTQYF. For the CDR3, the DNA is TGTGCCAGCAGCTTAGCGACGGGAGGGAGCACAGATACGCAGTATTTT.

The chain is built from TRBV5-1 and TRBJ1-2; TRBD1 matches 11 bases. Trimming at V came to 3 bases and at J to 3 bases, leaving 1 base not matched to a gene. The CDR3 totals 14 residues. Germline CDR1 SGHRS, CDR2 YFSETQ. CDR3 bases: TGCGCCAGCAGCTCGGGACAGGGGGACTATGGCTACACCTTC. Amino acids: CASSSGQGDYGYTF.

This chain joins TRBV4-3 and TRBJ2-2, with D possibly matching TRBD2 (5 bases). The CDR3 is 19 residues long. Germline V gene data show CDR1 as LGHNA and CDR2 as YSLEER. V lost 0 bases, J lost 0 bases, and 17 bases lay in between. The CDR3 region has the DNA TGCGCCAGCAGCCAAGAAATCCCCAGCGGTACAACGAACACCGGGGAGCTGTTTTTT. Residues: CASSQEIPSGTTNTGELFF.

The gene calls are TRBV30 and TRBJ2-7, with unresolved D. V dropped 1 base and J dropped 6 bases, with 4 bases sitting between them. This CDR3 has 10 residues. The germline V gene has CDR1 GTSNPN and CDR2 SVGIG (reference sequence). The CDR3 here is CAWSDIEQYF. The CDR3 nucleotides are TGTGCCTGGAGTGATATCGAGCAGTACTTC. The whole variable domain, filled in from reference TRBV30 and TRBJ2-7, reads SQTIHQWPATLVQPVGSPLSLECTVEGTSNPNLYWYRQAAGRGLQLLFYSVGIGQISSEVPQNLSASRPQDRQFILSSKKLLLSDSGFYLCAWSDIEQYFGPGTRLTVT.

This chain connects TRBV7-2 to TRBJ2-7, with 8 bases that match TRBD2. V shed 1 base and J 2 bases; nucleotides not matched to a gene: 4. CDR1 is SGHTA, CDR2 FQGNSA, per germline. This CDR3 region has 15 residues. CDR3 in DNA: TGTGCCAGCAGCTTAGGTTCGGGACTAGCCTACGAGCAGTACTTC. Its translation is CASSLGSGLAYEQYF.

J is TRBJ1-2 and V is TRBV9; weak D call: TRBD1 (6 bases). Germline loops: CDR1 SGDLS, CDR2 YYNGEE. V lost 2 bases to trimming and J lost 7 bases, with 9 bases between them. This CDR3 comprises 12 residues. The DNA of the CDR3 is TGTGCCAGCAGCGTGACAGGCGGTGGCTACACCTTC. Translation: CASSVTGGGYTF.

This chain connects TRBV5-1 to TRBJ1-2; D unclear. Trimming took 1 base from V and 4 from J, leaving 14 bases between them. Germline V gene sequence: CDR1 SGHRS, CDR2 YFSETQ. The CDR3 length is 15 residues. CDR3 protein: CASSLQPGTFYGYTF. CDR3 bases: TGCGCCAGCAGCTTGCAACCGGGAACCTTCTATGGCTACACCTTC.

The chain couples TRBV24-1 to TRBJ2-1; 9 positions match TRBD2. Germline-derived CDR1 and CDR2 are KGHDR and SFDVKD. CDR3 length equals 14 residues. The junction had 7 bases not matched to a gene; V was cut back by 5 bases and J by 9 bases. The CDR3 sequence: CATSGSGRTGEQFF. The CDR3 DNA follows: TGTGCCACCAGTGGAAGCGGGAGGACGGGTGAGCAGTTCTTC.

In this sample, this clone turned up a few times. The chain joins TRBV24-1 to TRBJ2-1, with D perhaps TRBD2 (5 bases). From germline, CDR1 is KGHDR and CDR2 SFDVKD. Trimming took off 3 bases at V and 4 bases at J, with 12 bases between the two ends. The CDR3 sequence is 15 residues long. CDR3 residues: CATSDPLEGYNEQFF. The CDR3 nucleotides read TGTGCCACCAGTGATCCGCTTGAGGGTTACAATGAGCAGTTCTTC.

The chain is built from TRBV19 and TRBJ2-3, with 9 bases aligning to TRBD2. The CDR3 totals 17 residues. J gave up 4 bases and V 5 bases, and 13 bases lay outside the gene matches. The germline V gene has CDR1 LNHDA and CDR2 SQIVND (reference sequence). CDR3 DNA: TGTGCCAGTAGTCGAAGAAGGCTAGGCGGGAGGGCAGATACGCAGTATTTT. Its protein is CASSRRRLGGRADTQYF.

CDR3 region: CASSFNRAQPQHF. The CDR3 DNA sequence: TGTGCCAGCAGTTTTAACAGGGCCCAGCCCCAGCATTTT. J is TRBJ1-5 and V is TRBV28, with D tentatively TRBD1 (6 bases). The CDR3 sequence is 13 residues long. CDR1 and CDR2 from the germline V gene are MDHEN and SYDVKM. V lost 3 bases and J lost 7, with 10 bases in between.

The V and J genes are TRBV19 and TRBJ1-2, with a possible D match to TRBD1 (5 bases). V lost 5 bases and J 4 bases, leaving 17 bases between the germline ends. The CDR3 extends over 15 amino acids. CDR1 and CDR2 from the germline V gene are LNHDA and SQIVND (reference sequence). This chain's CDR3 is CASSAVHQGSYGYTF. The CDR3 bases are TGTGCCAGTAGTGCGGTACACCAGGGTAGCTATGGCTACACCTTC.

The rearrangement links TRBV7-8 to TRBJ1-6, with unresolved D. In germline, CDR1 is SGHVS, CDR2 FQNEAQ. The ends were cut back, 3 bases at V and 11 bases at J, with 8 bases in the middle. There are 12 residues in the CDR3. In DNA form, the CDR3 reads TGTGCCAGCAGCTTTTCACTGACACCCCTCCACTTT. Translated, it gives CASSFSLTPLHF.

V gene TRBV6-2 or TRBV6-3 combines with J gene TRBJ2-3; TRBD1 aligns across 10 bases. The CDR3 has 17 residues. CDR1 is MNHEY, CDR2 SVGEGT, per germline. V dropped 5 bases and J dropped 3; count of bases not matched to a gene: 11. CDR3 in amino acids: CASSGQGGGRPTDTQYF. Written as DNA, the CDR3 is TGTGCCAGCAGTGGACAGGGGGGCGGGCGTCCGACAGATACGCAGTATTTT.